The 28 T cell receptor beta chains in this list originate from one sample, sequenced in a study of OX40 agonist ivuxolimab in advanced cancers. Some clones are missing from TCRdb's copy, which holds only in-frame ones; the method was immunoSEQ multiplex PCR. The table shows 63,000 or so clones, with roughly 88% occurring only once. Sequencing used CD4+ or CD8+ T cells sorted from blood, obtained in a trial of the OX40 agonist ivuxolimab. These receptor sequences come from an adult with an advanced solid tumor such as melanoma, head and neck, liver or kidney cancer.

The rearrangement uses TRBV25-1 and TRBJ1-6; 9 positions match TRBD1. The CDR3 totals 15 residues. V lost 6 bases to trimming and J lost 4 bases; unmatched junction nucleotides: 4. Looked up from germline, CDR1 is MGHDK and CDR2 is SYGVNS. CDR3 sequence: CASSPGQGYNSPLHF. CDR3 bases: TGTGCCAGCAGCCCGGGACAGGGTTATAATTCACCCCTCCACTTT.

This rearrangement joins TRBV5-4 to TRBJ2-1, with 9 bases that match TRBD2. The CDR3 extends over 15 amino acids. CDR1 is SGHNT and CDR2 is YYREEE in the germline V gene (reference sequence). V shed 2 bases and J 0 bases; nucleotides not matched to a gene: 0. The CDR3 region has the DNA TGTGCCAGCAGCTTTAGCGGGAGCTCCTACAATGAGCAGTTCTTC. It is translated as CASSFSGSSYNEQFF.

A few counts support this clone. The genes are TRBV2 and TRBJ1-2; D uncertain. The ends were cut back, 4 bases at V and 5 bases at J, with 8 bases in the middle. The CDR3 runs 12 residues. CDR1 is SNHLY and CDR2 is FYNNEI in the germline V gene. CDR3 sequence (DNA): TGTGCCAGCAGTGTAGAAGGGTATGGCTACACCTTC. It encodes CASSVEGYGYTF.

The gene calls are TRBV10-2 and TRBJ1-3; TRBD1 might be the D (5 bases). Trimming removed 4 bases at V and 1 base at J, with 11 bases between. Germline V gene lookup returns CDR1 WSHSY and CDR2 SAAADI. The CDR3 contains 15 residues. CDR3 region: CASSGTWGSGNTIYF. Here the CDR3 DNA reads TGCGCCAGCAGTGGGACCTGGGGGTCTGGAAACACCATATATTTT.

This clone has a single count. This chain connects TRBV11-2 to TRBJ1-2; D ambiguous. Trimming shortened V by 0 bases and J by 6 bases, and 8 bases separated the two germline ends. Germline CDR1 and CDR2: SGHAT and FQNNGV. The CDR3 loop spans 13 amino acids. Here the CDR3 reads CASSLDRADGYTF. In nucleotides, the CDR3 is TGTGCCAGCAGCTTAGACCGGGCGGATGGCTACACCTTC.

This chain joins TRBV18 and TRBJ2-5, with TRBD2 identical over 15 bases. The trim removed 0 bases at V and 4 bases at J, leaving 9 bases unmatched. The CDR3 is 19 residues long. Germline V gene data show CDR1 as KGHSH and CDR2 as LQKENI. CDR3 residues: CASSPPRGLAGGLGETQYF. DNA for the CDR3: TGTGCCAGCTCACCACCGAGGGGACTAGCGGGAGGATTGGGAGAGACCCAGTACTTC.

This clone is a singleton in its sample. Compared with germline, one end of the junction differs, possibly owing to a read error. The chain recombines TRBV2 with TRBJ1-2; TRBD1 matches at 8 bases. Germline CDR1 is SNHLY and CDR2 is FYNNEI. The CDR3 extends over 13 amino acids. CDR3 region: CASSENGQGAHSF. CDR3 coding DNA: TGTGCCAGCAGTGAAAATGGGCAGGGGGCGCATAGCTTC.

The chain carries TRBV19 and TRBJ2-7; 9 bases fit TRBD2. The CDR3 runs to 15 residues. The V and J ends lost 4 bases and 3 bases, in that order; junction bases with no gene match: 7. Per the germline V gene, CDR1 is LNHDA and CDR2 is SQIVND (reference sequence). The CDR3 spells CASSTLLAGVYEQYF. The DNA for the CDR3 is TGTGCCAGTAGTACCCTATTAGCGGGAGTCTACGAGCAGTACTTC.

The chain joins TRBV30 to TRBJ1-1; D is possibly TRBD1 (6 bases). From germline, CDR1 is GTSNPN and CDR2 SVGIG (reference sequence). Trimming cost V 4 bases and J 1 base, with 13 bases left between them. CDR3 length: 14 residues. The CDR3 is CAWTRGGANTEAFF. The CDR3 coding sequence is TGTGCCTGGACCCGGGGGGGGGCGAACACTGAAGCTTTCTTT.

V usage is TRBV7-3 and J usage is TRBJ1-1; TRBD1 aligns across 7 bases. With V trimmed by 6 bases and J by 4 bases, 14 bases remained unmatched. CDR3 length: 16 residues. The germline V gene has CDR1 SGHTA and CDR2 FQGTGA. This CDR3 is CASRPTGTVSGTEAFF. The CDR3 nucleotides are TGTGCCAGCAGACCGACCGGGACAGTAAGCGGCACTGAAGCTTTCTTT.

The chain couples TRBV2 to TRBJ2-6; maybe TRBD2 (5 bases). CDR3 length: 18 residues. V lost 3 bases and J lost 0, with 15 bases in between. Germline V gene lookup returns CDR1 SNHLY and CDR2 FYNNEI. CDR3 region: CASSDGGLVHSGANVLTF. CDR3 sequence (DNA): TGTGCCAGCAGTGATGGAGGACTTGTCCACTCTGGGGCCAACGTCCTGACTTTC.

This rearrangement joins TRBV10-3 to TRBJ2-6, with 7 bases matching TRBD1. With 1 base clipped from V and 0 bases from J, the junction kept 3 bases outside the gene matches. CDR3 size: 17 residues. CDR1 is ENHRY, CDR2 SYGVKD, per germline. CDR3 sequence: CAISEWTGDSGANVLTF. The CDR3 coding sequence is TGTGCCATCAGTGAGTGGACAGGAGACTCTGGGGCCAACGTCCTGACTTTC.

The chain recombines TRBV5-6 with TRBJ2-1; 7 nucleotides line up with TRBD1. V lost 6 bases, J lost 2 bases, and 8 bases stayed unmatched. CDR1 SGHDT and CDR2 YYEEEE come from the germline V gene. The CDR3 extends over 15 amino acids. The CDR3 spells CASIELGQAYNEQFF. CDR3 nucleotide sequence: TGTGCCAGCATCGAGCTAGGACAGGCCTACAATGAGCAGTTCTTC.

CDR3 coding DNA: TGTGCCAGTAGTTCGGGAACGACTGGTCCCGGCACGCAGTATTTT. It codes for CASSSGTTGPGTQYF. The chain combines TRBV19 with TRBJ2-3; D is possibly TRBD2 (5 bases). This CDR3 has 15 amino acids. Between the trimmed V and J ends, which lost 5 bases and 9 bases, there was a span of 21 bases. From germline, CDR1 is LNHDA and CDR2 SQIVND (reference sequence).

This chain uses TRBV5-1 with TRBJ1-5, with D hard to call. The germline gives CDR1 SGHRS, CDR2 YFSETQ. V was shortened by 8 bases and J by 1 base, with 7 bases between the two germline ends. The CDR3 has 12 residues. The CDR3 nucleotides are TGCGCCAGGAACGACAGCAATCAGCCCCAGCATTTT. The encoded protein is CARNDSNQPQHF.

The chain has TRBV7-8 and TRBJ2-1; 10 nucleotides line up with TRBD1. The CDR3 sequence is 15 residues long. CDR1 and CDR2 (germline): SGHVS, FQNEAQ. V was pared by 5 bases and J by 7 bases, with 8 bases of the junction left unmatched. CDR3 sequence (DNA): TGTGCCAGCAGCCAGACAGGGGGCGATTGGAATGAGCAGTTCTTC. Translated, it gives CASSQTGGDWNEQFF.

The sample holds one count of this clone. The V gene is TRBV4-1, the J gene TRBJ1-1; no clear D gene. Germline-derived CDR1 and CDR2 are MGHRA and YSYEKL. The CDR3 length is 14 residues. V dropped 4 bases and J dropped 4 bases, with 13 bases sitting between them. CDR3: CASSPQLGFTEAFF. In nucleotides, the CDR3 is TGCGCCAGCAGCCCTCAGTTAGGGTTCACTGAAGCTTTCTTT.

The table lists this clone with a few counts. Other DNA sequences of this sample code for an identical CDR3. The chain combines TRBV14 with TRBJ2-4; 11 bases fit TRBD2. The J segment lost 4 bases and the V segment lost 2 bases, leaving 1 base of the junction unmatched. Per the germline V gene, CDR1 is SGHDN and CDR2 is FVKESK. This CDR3 comprises 15 residues. The CDR3 DNA is TGTGCCAGCAGCCAACGACTAGCGGGAAAAAACATTCAGTACTTC. Protein product: CASSQRLAGKNIQYF.

This clone was detected only once. The chain is built from TRBV5-5 and TRBJ1-3; possibly TRBD1 for D (6 bases). The CDR3 is 14 residues long. V gave up 2 bases and J gave up 4 bases, with 10 bases separating them. Germline assignment: CDR1 SGHKS and CDR2 YYEKEE (reference sequence). CDR3 coding DNA: TGTGCCAGCAGCTTCTCAGGGGACGGAAACACCATATATTTT. Its translation is CASSFSGDGNTIYF.

V and J are TRBV15 and TRBJ1-4, with D unresolved. CDR1 is LNHNV, CDR2 YYDKDF, per germline (reference sequence). The CDR3 is 15 residues long. V shed 1 base and J shed 0 bases, with 6 bases lying between them. CDR3 sequence reads: CATSRGPATNEKLFF. CDR3 nucleotides: TGTGCCACCAGCAGAGGCCCCGCAACTAATGAAAAACTGTTTTTT.

The chain recombines TRBV7-2 with TRBJ1-3; possibly TRBD1 for D (5 bases). Germline CDR1 SGHTA, CDR2 FQGNSA. The CDR3 spans 14 residues. Trimming cost V 7 bases and J 0 bases, with 10 bases left between them. In nucleotides, the CDR3 is TGTGCCAGCACCACGGGGCCCTCTGGAAACACCATATATTTT. It yields the protein CASTTGPSGNTIYF.

The chain employs TRBV4-3 and TRBJ2-7; no clear D. The CDR3 sequence is 14 residues long. V was cut by 1 base and J by 7 bases, with 14 bases left in between. Germline V CDR1 and CDR2: LGHNA, YSLEER. CDR3 nucleotide sequence: TGCGCCAGCAGCCAAGCCGGACGTGGTGGGGAGCAGTACTTC. The encoded protein is CASSQAGRGGEQYF.

This chain links TRBV4-1 with TRBJ2-7, with TRBD2 identical over 12 bases. The trim removed 1 base at V and 4 bases at J, leaving 5 bases unmatched. The CDR3 consists of 16 residues. CDR1 is MGHRA, CDR2 YSYEKL, per germline. CDR3 in amino acids: CASSQAPTSGRYEQYF. The CDR3 DNA is TGCGCCAGCAGCCAAGCCCCCACTAGCGGGAGGTACGAGCAGTACTTC.

Here the CDR3 DNA reads TGCGCCAGCAGCGCCTATAGCAATCAGCCCCAGCATTTT. This gives the protein CASSAYSNQPQHF. The chain uses TRBV5-1 and TRBJ1-5; D not certain. Germline V gene lookup returns CDR1 SGHRS and CDR2 YFSETQ. The germline V and J ends were trimmed by 4 bases and 0 bases, with 5 bases remaining between them. The CDR3 covers 13 residues.

V and J are TRBV7-2 and TRBJ2-7, with D perhaps TRBD2 (5 bases). CDR3 size: 14 residues. Trimming pared 5 bases from V and 4 bases from J, leaving 15 bases between. The germline V gene has CDR1 SGHTA and CDR2 FQGNSA. CDR3 bases: TGTGCCAGCAGCCTTAGTACGGGGATGTACGAGCAGTACTTC. This codes for CASSLSTGMYEQYF.

The V call is TRBV7-8, the J call TRBJ2-3; D call uncertain. Trimming removed 5 bases at V and 4 bases at J, with 16 bases between. CDR1 and CDR2 from the germline V gene are SGHVS and FQNEAQ. The CDR3 spans 15 residues. CDR3: CASSLRAPGADTQYF. The CDR3, as DNA: TGTGCCAGCAGCCTAAGGGCCCCGGGCGCAGATACGCAGTATTTT.

The chain is built from TRBV7-3 and TRBJ2-1; 9 bases map to TRBD1. V lost 2 bases and J lost 6; bases outside the gene matches: 2. The CDR3 totals 14 residues. Germline V gives CDR1 SGHTA, CDR2 FQGTGA. This chain's CDR3 is CASSLGTGSNEQFF. CDR3 DNA: TGTGCCAGCAGCTTAGGGACAGGGAGCAATGAGCAGTTCTTC.

The V gene is TRBV12-5, the J gene TRBJ2-5; 7 bases map to TRBD1. The CDR3 has 18 residues. Trimming removed 7 bases from V and 0 bases from J; junction bases left unmatched: 17. Germline V gene lookup returns CDR1 LGHNT and CDR2 FRNRAP. This CDR3 is CASAKLRDSPSYQETQYF. CDR3 nucleotide sequence: TGTGCTAGTGCCAAACTCAGGGACAGCCCTTCGTACCAAGAGACCCAGTACTTC.